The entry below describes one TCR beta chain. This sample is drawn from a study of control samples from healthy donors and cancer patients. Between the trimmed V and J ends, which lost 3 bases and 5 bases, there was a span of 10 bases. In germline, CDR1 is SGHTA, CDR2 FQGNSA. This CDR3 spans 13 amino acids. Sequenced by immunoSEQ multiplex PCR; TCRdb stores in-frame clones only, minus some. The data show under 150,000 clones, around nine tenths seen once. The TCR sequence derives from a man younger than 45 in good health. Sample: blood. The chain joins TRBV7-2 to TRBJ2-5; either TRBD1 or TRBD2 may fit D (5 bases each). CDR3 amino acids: CASSLGPAETQYF. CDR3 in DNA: TGTGCCAGCAGCTTGGGACCGGCCGAGACCCAGTACTTC. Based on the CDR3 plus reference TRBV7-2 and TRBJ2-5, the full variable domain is GAGVSQSPSNKVTEKGKDVELRCDPISGHTALYWYRQSLGQGLEFLIYFQGNSAPDKSGLPSDRFSAERTGGSVSTLTIQRTQQEDSAVYLCASSLGPAETQYFGPGTRLLVL.